These 3 T cell receptor beta chains were sequenced from one sample in a study of T cell repertoires in cytomegalovirus infection. One entry per CDR3 protein, called by TCRdb with MiXCR from the reads. Here the sample spans about 890,000 distinct CDR3 sequences, 31% being singletons. The antigens for these receptors are not known. Sequencing used cultured CD8+ T cells from PBMCs, obtained from culture after CMV antigen stimulation. These TCRs come from a human donor in good health (CMV status not recorded). Some clones in this sample may be carry-over from other donors' samples.

This clonotype was seen a handful of times. J is TRBJ2-1 and V is TRBV14; 10 bases agree with TRBD1. With V trimmed by 3 bases and J by 4 bases, 6 bases remained unmatched. The CDR3 runs 16 residues. The germline gives CDR1 SGHDN, CDR2 FVKESK. The CDR3 is CASSQTGTGVYNEQFF. The CDR3 nucleotides read TGTGCCAGCAGCCAGACCGGGACAGGGGTATACAATGAGCAGTTCTTC.

V is TRBV7-9 and J is TRBJ1-5; 9 bases line up with TRBD1. Trimming at V came to 2 bases and at J to 2 bases, leaving 10 bases not matched to a gene. Germline loops: CDR1 SEHNR, CDR2 FQNEAQ (reference sequence). This CDR3 is 18 amino acids long. The CDR3 sequence: CASSLTTGGLGGNQPQHF. CDR3 DNA sequence: TGTGCCAGCAGCTTAACGACAGGGGGATTGGGGGGCAATCAGCCCCAGCATTTT.

This chain connects TRBV2 to TRBJ2-1, with a tentative D call TRBD1 (6 bases). The CDR3 covers 17 residues. Trimming took 3 bases from V and 5 from J, leaving 20 bases between them. Germline V lookup: CDR1 SNHLY, CDR2 FYNNEI. The CDR3 DNA follows: TGTGCCAGCAGTGAGCAACCCCTTTACAGGGAAGACAATGAGCAGTTCTTC. The encoded protein is CASSEQPLYREDNEQFF.